Listed below are T cell receptor beta chains from one sample, sequenced in a study of blood T cell repertoires in COVID-19. TCRdb keeps only in-frame clones here, not all; method: immunoSEQ multiplex PCR. Found here are approximately 160,000 clones, 84% of them singletons; the top ten hold 6.5% to 9%. Sequenced sample: peripheral blood. The receptors derive from a woman aged 45-65 years in a cohort sampled during active or convalescent COVID-19. CDR3s include the opening cysteine and the closing phenylalanine or tryptophan. Rows may omit the clone size; those that give it use once, few, many or a size class.

clone_size v_call cdr3_aa
- TRBV3-1/TRBV3-2 CASSLGGADTQYF
- TRBV21-1 CASSKLGTGGAYEQYF
- TRBV7-2 CASSLALLGPATGNTEAFF
- TRBV7-8 CASSPLGGQSTDTQYF
- TRBV24-1 CATSDRKRGSNQPQHF
- TRBV27 CASSWDRENSPLHF
- TRBV18 CASSASRGRTDTQYF
- TRBV10-2 CASSDGQGFGYTF
- TRBV18 CASSPNRVYEQYF
- TRBV10-3 CAISDPGLGAREKTQYF
- TRBV5-1 CASSEPPGLALLEETQYF
- TRBV5-1 CASFHRQETQYF
- TRBV5-4 CASSTGTGPYEQYF
- TRBV12-2 CASRYRDSAWTGTEAFF
- TRBV4-1 CASSQGDGGLLDYGYTF
few TRBV18 CASSPAGTENNSPLHF
- TRBV30 CAWSERGNGNEQFF
- TRBV30 CAWTRGWGEAFF
- TRBV27 CASSFRPYIVNTEAFF
- TRBV10-3 CAISGDREGTEAFF
- TRBV10-2 CASHDGRGTYNEQFF
- TRBV6-4 CASSATINTEAFF
once TRBV5-6 CASSLRGGGNEKLFF
- TRBV19 CASSNGTANYGYTF
- TRBV5-1 CASSLSLAEGQETQYF
- TRBV7-2 CASSPQRSGADTQYF
- TRBV30 CAWRADRAGTGELFF
- TRBV19 CATLPPGVPSNQPQHF
- TRBV3-1/TRBV3-2 CASSQDWTSVYEQYF
few TRBV5-1 CASSLAGFNQPQHF
- TRBV5-1 CASSLDGTSGGSSQFF
- TRBV7-8 CASSPSRREQYF
- TRBV19 CASSNTAGYGYTF
- TRBV1 CTSTTGQGGPRRGNQPQHF
- TRBV6-2/TRBV6-3 CASSYPAWTSGGTTDTQYF
once TRBV7-3 CASSYRTNNEQFF
- TRBV21-1 CASRPTFRLASYNEQFF
- TRBV5-1 CASSLAGVYGYTF
- TRBV19 CASSFGGNQPQHF
- TRBV24-1 CATTKTGTNQPQHF
- TRBV11-3 CASSYRTSEDNEQFF
- TRBV9 CASSVNSNQPQHF
- TRBV5-5 CASSLGGQGAGDTQYF
- TRBV19 CASSMRATSGEQYF
once TRBV19 CASSNRRPNRGSYEQYF
- TRBV6-5 CASSSPLVAYEQYF
- TRBV24-1 CATGTSGGSSYNEQFF
once TRBV5-1 CASSSGGPKNEQFF
- TRBV20-1 CSASGLRLAGNEQFF
- TRBV27 CASSWAGGTDEQFF
few TRBV5-8 CASSFGAPKTGYTF